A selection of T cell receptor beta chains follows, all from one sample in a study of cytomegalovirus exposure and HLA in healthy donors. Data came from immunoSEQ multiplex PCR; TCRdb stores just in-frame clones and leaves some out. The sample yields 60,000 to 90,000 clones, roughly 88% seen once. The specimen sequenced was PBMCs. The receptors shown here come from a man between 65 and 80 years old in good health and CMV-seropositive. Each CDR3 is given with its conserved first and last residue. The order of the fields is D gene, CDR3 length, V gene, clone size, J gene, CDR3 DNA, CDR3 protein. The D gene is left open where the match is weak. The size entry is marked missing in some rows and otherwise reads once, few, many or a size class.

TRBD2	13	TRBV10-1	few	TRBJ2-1	TGCGCCAGCAGTGACCGTCGGGGGGGTGAGCAGTTCTTC	CASSDRRGGEQFF
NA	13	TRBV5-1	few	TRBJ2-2	TGCGCCAGCAAACAGCAGAACACCGGGGAGCTGTTTTTT	CASKQQNTGELFF
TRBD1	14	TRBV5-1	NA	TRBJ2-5	TGCGCCAGCAGCCCCGACAGGGGCAGGGAGACCCAGTACTTC	CASSPDRGRETQYF
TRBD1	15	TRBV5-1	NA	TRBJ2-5	TGCGCCAGCAGCTCCGGGACAGGGCAGCAAGAGACCCAGTACTTC	CASSSGTGQQETQYF
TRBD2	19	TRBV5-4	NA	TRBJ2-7	TGTGCCAGCAGCTTTAGGCTGACTAGCGGGACTTTCAGCTCCTACGAGCAGTACTTC	CASSFRLTSGTFSSYEQYF
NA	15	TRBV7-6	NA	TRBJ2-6	TGTGCCAGCAGCTTATTCGGCTCTGGGGCCAACGTCCTGACTTTC	CASSLFGSGANVLTF
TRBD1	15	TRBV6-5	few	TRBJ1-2	TGTGCCAGCAGGCCGGGACAGGGGGCTTCCTATGGCTACACCTTC	CASRPGQGASYGYTF
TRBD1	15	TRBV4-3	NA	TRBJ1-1	TGCGCCAGCAGCCTGAACAGGGGTTTGAACACTGAAGCTTTCTTT	CASSLNRGLNTEAFF
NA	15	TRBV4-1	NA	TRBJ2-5	TGCGCCAGCAGCCGCGCCGGGACTGGATGGGAGACCCAGTACTTC	CASSRAGTGWETQYF
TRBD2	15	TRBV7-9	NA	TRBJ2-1	TGTGCCAGCAGTCCAAGCGGGAGGGCCGGGAATGAGCAGTTCTTC	CASSPSGRAGNEQFF
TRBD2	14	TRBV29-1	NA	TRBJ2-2	TGCAGCGGAAGCGGGGGTTCGTACACCGGGGAGCTGTTTTTT	CSGSGGSYTGELFF
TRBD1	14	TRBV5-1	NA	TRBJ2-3	TGCGCCAGCGCGGGACAGGCGAGCACAGATACGCAGTATTTT	CASAGQASTDTQYF
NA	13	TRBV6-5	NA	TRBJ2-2	TGTGCCAGCAGTTCCCCAAACACCGGGGAGCTGTTTTTT	CASSSPNTGELFF
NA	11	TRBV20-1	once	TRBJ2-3	TGCAGTGCTAGGAGGGTGGATACGCAGTATTTT	CSARRVDTQYF
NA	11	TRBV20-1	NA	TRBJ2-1	TGCAGTGCTAGCGAACTAGCACCAAGGTTCTTC	CSASELAPRFF
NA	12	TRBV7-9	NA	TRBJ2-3	TGTGCCAGCCAGGGGAACGGGGATACGCAGTATTTT	CASQGNGDTQYF
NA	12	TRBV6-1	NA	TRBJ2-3	TGTGCCAGTCGTCAGGTGACAGATACGCAGTATTTT	CASRQVTDTQYF
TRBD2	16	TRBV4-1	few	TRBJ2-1	TGCGCCAGCAGCCAAGATTGGACTAGCGGGGGGGCGGAGCAGTTCTTC	CASSQDWTSGGAEQFF
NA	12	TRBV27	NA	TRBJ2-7	TGTGCCAGCAGGAGGGTAGGGGGCGAGCAGTACTTC	CASRRVGGEQYF
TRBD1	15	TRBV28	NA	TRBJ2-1	TGTGCCAGCAGTTCGACAGGGGGCAACTACAATGAGCAGTTCTTC	CASSSTGGNYNEQFF
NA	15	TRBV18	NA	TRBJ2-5	TGTGCCAGCACTAAAACGGCAACAGGTCCCGAGACCCAGTACTTC	CASTKTATGPETQYF
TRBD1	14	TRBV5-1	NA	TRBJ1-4	TGCGCCAGCAGCGTCCGGGACAGGGACGAAAAACTGTTTTTT	CASSVRDRDEKLFF
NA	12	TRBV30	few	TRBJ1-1	TGTGCCTCATCTGGGCGTTTAGCTGAAGCTTTCTTT	CASSGRLAEAFF
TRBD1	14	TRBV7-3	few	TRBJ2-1	TGTGCCAGCAGCTTACAGGGGGAGTACAATGAGCAGTTCTTC	CASSLQGEYNEQFF
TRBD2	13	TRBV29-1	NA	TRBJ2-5	TGCAGCGTTTCTCTAGCGGCCCAAGAGACCCAGTACTTC	CSVSLAAQETQYF
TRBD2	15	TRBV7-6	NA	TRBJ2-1	TGTGCCAGCAGCGAACTAGCGATGTCTTACAATGAGCAGTTCTTC	CASSELAMSYNEQFF
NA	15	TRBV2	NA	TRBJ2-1	TGTGCCAGCAGTGGACCAGGGTCCTTTGGCAATGAGCAGTTCTTC	CASSGPGSFGNEQFF
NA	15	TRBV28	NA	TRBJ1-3	TGTGCCAGCGTGGGGGGAGATAGGACGGGAAACACCATATATTTT	CASVGGDRTGNTIYF
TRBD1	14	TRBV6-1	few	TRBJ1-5	TGTGCCAGCTTTCAGGGACAGACAAATCAGCCCCAGCATTTT	CASFQGQTNQPQHF